The 7 T cell receptor beta chains below all came from one sample that was sequenced in a study of cytomegalovirus exposure and HLA in healthy donors (dated by TCRdb to 2016 to 2017). Preparation of the library involved the immunoSEQ multiplex PCR assay. TCRdb's version of the immuneACCESS table is confined to in-frame rearrangements and falls short of the full clone set. An unresolved V gene accounts for under half of the shortfall where checked; the remainder is of unknown origin. The sample table shows some 150,000 clones, and 90% to 95% are seen once. The ten largest clones add up to about 0.64% of the sample. Sample: PBMCs. The receptors were sampled from a man aged 18 to 35 in good health and CMV-seronegative.

This CDR3 reads CASSFSAGLAGELFF. The CDR3 DNA follows: TGTGCCAGCAGTTTTTCGGCAGGGCTGGCCGGGGAGCTGTTTTTT. V gene TRBV27 combines with J gene TRBJ2-2, with a tentative D call TRBD1 (5 bases). V lost 3 bases, J lost 6 bases, and 14 bases lay in between. CDR3 size: 15 residues. Germline V gene lookup returns CDR1 MNHEY and CDR2 SMNVEV (reference sequence).

The chain links TRBV30 to TRBJ2-7, with D possibly being TRBD1 (5 bases). The V and J ends lost 2 bases and 6 bases respectively, with 11 bases between them. The germline CDR1 and CDR2 sequences are GTSNPN and SVGIG (reference sequence). The CDR3 loop spans 12 amino acids. The CDR3 here is CAWSLGPREQYV. As DNA, the CDR3 is TGTGCCTGGAGTCTGGGGCCCCGCGAGCAGTACGTC.

The chain links TRBV15 to TRBJ2-5; 11 positions match TRBD2. The germline gives CDR1 LNHNV, CDR2 YYDKDF (reference sequence). The CDR3 sequence is 15 residues long. J was trimmed by 5 bases and V by 4 bases; bases with no gene match: 6. The CDR3 sequence is CATSITSGSWETQYF. The DNA for the CDR3 is TGTGCCACCAGCATAACTAGCGGGAGTTGGGAGACCCAGTACTTC.

The table lists this clone with a count of one. The chain has TRBV5-6 and TRBJ1-5; 8 nucleotides agree with TRBD1. This CDR3 region has 16 residues. J was trimmed by 3 bases and V by 0 bases; bases with no gene match: 5. Looked up from germline, CDR1 is SGHDT and CDR2 is YYEEEE. The CDR3 nucleotides read TGTGCCAGCAGCTTGGCCGGGACAGGCGCCAATCAGCCCCAGCATTTT. It yields the protein CASSLAGTGANQPQHF.

V and J are TRBV15 and TRBJ1-1; TRBD1 matches 9 bases. The CDR3 length is 14 residues. Germline CDR1 is LNHNV and CDR2 is YYDKDF (reference sequence). V shed 5 bases, J shed 4 bases, and the junction held 5 bases outside the gene matches. The CDR3: CATSGRQGGTEAFF. The CDR3 DNA follows: TGTGCCACCAGCGGTCGACAGGGGGGCACTGAAGCTTTCTTT.

This chain links TRBV19 with TRBJ2-6; D may be TRBD1 (5 bases). V was cut by 9 bases and J by 2 bases, with 11 bases left in between. The germline CDR1 and CDR2 sequences are LNHDA and SQIVND (reference sequence). This CDR3 spans 14 amino acids. The CDR3 spells CASTQGPGANVLTF. The CDR3 bases are TGTGCCAGCACTCAGGGTCCTGGGGCCAACGTCCTGACTTTC. The full variable domain, rest sourced from reference TRBV19 and TRBJ2-6, is DGGITQSPKYLFRKEGQNVTLSCEQNLNHDAMYWYRQDPGQGLRLIYYSQIVNDFQKGDIAEGYSVSREKKESFPLTVTSAQKNPTAFYLCASTQGPGANVLTFGAGSRLTVL.

The chain couples TRBV19 to TRBJ1-5; D uncertain. The CDR3 contains 16 residues. Germline CDR1 reads LNHDA; CDR2 reads SQIVND (reference sequence). V was pared by 4 bases and J by 0 bases, with 13 bases between. The DNA of the CDR3 is TGTGCCAGTAGTAGGAAACAGACCTATAGCAATCAGCCCCAGCATTTT. It codes for CASSRKQTYSNQPQHF.